This T cell receptor beta chain was documented in a study of blood T cell repertoires in COVID-19. Libraries were prepared by immunoSEQ multiplex PCR; TCRdb keeps only in-frame clonotypes and omits some of them. The sample carries almost 500,000 clones, approximately 90% recorded once. Germline CDR1 is MNHEY and CDR2 is SVGAGI. V lost 0 bases and J 6 bases, leaving 6 bases between the germline ends. The CDR3 has 13 amino acids. The chain couples TRBV6-5 to TRBJ2-1; unclear D gene. The origin of this receptor is a woman aged 60 to 75 who had recovered from COVID-19. Sequenced sample: PBMCs or T cells enriched from blood (not recorded which). In DNA, the CDR3 is TGTGCCAGCAGTTACTCCACCAGCAATGAGCAGTTCTTC. This sequence encodes CASSYSTSNEQFF.